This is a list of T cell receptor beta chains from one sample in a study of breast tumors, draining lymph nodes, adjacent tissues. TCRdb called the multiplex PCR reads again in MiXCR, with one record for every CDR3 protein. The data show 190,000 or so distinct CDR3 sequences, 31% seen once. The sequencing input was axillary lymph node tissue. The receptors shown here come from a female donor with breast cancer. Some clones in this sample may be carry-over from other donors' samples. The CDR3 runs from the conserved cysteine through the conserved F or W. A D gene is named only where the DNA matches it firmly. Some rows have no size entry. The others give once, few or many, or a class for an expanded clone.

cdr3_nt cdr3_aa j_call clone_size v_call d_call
TGTGCCACCAGCGCCTGGCAGGGGAGCTCCTACGAGCAGTACTTC CATSAWQGSSYEQYF TRBJ2-7 . TRBV15 .
TGTGCCAGCAGTGGAGGAGCGGGGGACAACCAAGAGACCCAGTACTTC CASSGGAGDNQETQYF TRBJ2-5 few TRBV2 TRBD2
TGTGCCAGCAGTTCCCGACCGACAGATACGCAGTATTTT CASSSRPTDTQYF TRBJ2-3 many TRBV6-2/TRBV6-3 .
TGTGCCAGCAGCCTAAGTGGGACCTCCAGGTCGGCCCAGCATTTT CASSLSGTSRSAQHF TRBJ1-5 . TRBV3-1 .
TGTGCCAGCCGCCCACAGAGGAATCAGCCCCAGCATTTT CASRPQRNQPQHF TRBJ1-5 many TRBV28 .
TGTGCCAGCAGCGTATCGGCAGGGACCGGGGAGCTGTTTTTT CASSVSAGTGELFF TRBJ2-2 . TRBV9 .
TGTGCCAGCAGTCCCTGGGACAGTGCAAACACTGAAGCTTTCTTT CASSPWDSANTEAFF TRBJ1-1 few TRBV12-3/TRBV12-4 TRBD1
TGTGCCAGCAGCAGGACGAACACCGGGGAGCTGTTTTTT CASSRTNTGELFF TRBJ2-2 many TRBV5-6 .
TGCGCCAGCAGCCACCAGGCTGGAAACACCATATATTTT CASSHQAGNTIYF TRBJ1-3 many TRBV4-3 .
TGTGCCAGCAGCCTCCGGGAAGGGACTAATGAAAAACTGTTTTTT CASSLREGTNEKLFF TRBJ1-4 . TRBV5-8 .
TGTGCCAGCAGCCCCGGACAGGTATACTATGGCTACACCTTC CASSPGQVYYGYTF TRBJ1-2 many TRBV7-2 TRBD1
TGTGCCAGTAACCAAGGCGCCCAAGAGACCCAGTACTTC CASNQGAQETQYF TRBJ2-5 . TRBV12-3/TRBV12-4 .
TGCGCCAGCAGGACGCCTGGTGGGAGCAATCAGCCCCAGCATTTT CASRTPGGSNQPQHF TRBJ1-5 . TRBV5-1 .
TGCAGTGCTAGACCCGGACTAGCGGGCTATGAGCAGTTCTTC CSARPGLAGYEQFF TRBJ2-1 many TRBV20-1 TRBD2
TGTGCCAGCAGCCAAGAAAAGGGAAGCGGGGGGCTGTTTTTT CASSQEKGSGGLFF TRBJ2-2 . TRBV14 TRBD2
TGTGCCAGCAGCTCGATTCTCTCTGGAAACACCATATATTTT CASSSILSGNTIYF TRBJ1-3 many TRBV7-9 .
TGTGCCAGTAGTATCTGGGCCCAGACTGAAGCTTTCTTT CASSIWAQTEAFF TRBJ1-1 . TRBV19 .
TGTGCCAGCAGTGATCCCTACGAGCAGTACTTC CASSDPYEQYF TRBJ2-7 many TRBV6-1 .
TGTGCCAGCAGTCCCCCCTCGGGTAGGGCCTCTGGAAACACCATATATTTT CASSPPSGRASGNTIYF TRBJ1-3 many TRBV2 .
TGTGCCAGCAGTCACGGACAGGTCTGGCAAGAGACCCAGTACTTC CASSHGQVWQETQYF TRBJ2-5 . TRBV6-2/TRBV6-3 TRBD1
TGCAGTGCTAGGATACCCCCAGATTACAATAAGCAGTTCTTC CSARIPPDYNKQFF TRBJ2-1 many TRBV20-1 .
TGTGCCAGCAGCGTAGACACCACCTCTCTCTACGAGCAGTACTTC CASSVDTTSLYEQYF TRBJ2-7 many TRBV9 .